The 10 T cell receptor beta chains below come from one sample, sequenced in a study of blood T cell repertoires in COVID-19. Profiled with immunoSEQ multiplex PCR; TCRdb holds only in-frame clones, not every one. The sample carries roughly 23,000 clones, 94% recorded once. Material for sequencing was peripheral blood. The receptors were sampled from a woman between 45 and 60 years old with active COVID-19.

The genes are TRBV19 and TRBJ1-1, with D maybe TRBD1 (5 bases). Trimming left V 8 bases short and J 3 bases short, with 10 bases between. The CDR3 extends over 12 amino acids. Germline assignment: CDR1 LNHDA and CDR2 SQIVND (reference sequence). CDR3 in amino acids: CASGGADTEAFF. CDR3 coding DNA: TGTGCCAGTGGTGGGGCGGACACTGAAGCTTTCTTT.

The chain links TRBV5-8 to TRBJ2-6; 9 nucleotides line up with TRBD1. The CDR3 length is 16 residues. Germline loops: CDR1 SGHTS, CDR2 YDEGEE. The J segment lost 1 base and the V segment lost 3 bases, leaving 2 bases of the junction unmatched. The CDR3 sequence: CASSWDRVSGANVLTF. CDR3 bases: TGTGCCAGCAGCTGGGACAGGGTTTCTGGGGCCAACGTCCTGACTTTC. The entire variable domain, with the rest obtained from reference TRBV5-8 and TRBJ2-6, is as follows: EAGVTQSPTHLIKTRGQQATLRCSPISGHTSVYWYQQALGLGLQFLLWYDEGEERNRGNFPPRFSGRQFPNYSSELNVNALELEDSALYLCASSWDRVSGANVLTFGAGSRLTVL.

V usage is TRBV19 and J usage is TRBJ1-5; D is unresolved. Germline CDR1 reads LNHDA; CDR2 reads SQIVND (reference sequence). This CDR3 region has 12 residues. V shed 9 bases and J shed 5 bases, with 11 bases lying between them. CDR3 DNA sequence: TGTGCCAGCCGGTACGAAGATCAGCCCCAGCATTTT. Amino acid sequence: CASRYEDQPQHF.

The V call is TRBV15, the J call TRBJ2-5; 9 nucleotides align to TRBD1. With V trimmed by 3 bases and J by 0 bases, 8 bases remained unmatched. The CDR3 has 17 amino acids. Germline V gene lookup returns CDR1 LNHNV and CDR2 YYDKDF (reference sequence). CDR3 loop: CATSSPRTGEDQETQYF. Written as DNA, the CDR3 is TGTGCCACCAGCAGTCCCAGGACAGGGGAAGACCAAGAGACCCAGTACTTC.

V and J are TRBV5-1 and TRBJ2-2, with TRBD2 as a possible D gene (6 bases). CDR3 size: 15 residues. With 6 bases removed from V and 7 bases from J, the gap between germline ends came to 19 bases. Germline-derived CDR1 and CDR2 are SGHRS and YFSETQ. The CDR3 sequence: CASTGSTSLGGELFF. In DNA form, the CDR3 reads TGCGCCAGCACGGGTTCTACTAGCCTCGGCGGGGAGCTGTTTTTT.

The gene calls are TRBV5-1 and TRBJ2-6; D not resolved. Per the germline V gene, CDR1 is SGHRS and CDR2 is YFSETQ. This CDR3 has 15 residues. V dropped 0 bases and J dropped 2 bases, with 6 bases sitting between them. The CDR3 DNA reads TGCGCCAGCAGCTTGGACCGGGCTGGGGCCAACGTCCTGACTTTC. Encoded protein: CASSLDRAGANVLTF.

The chain employs TRBV18 and TRBJ2-3, with TRBD2 as a possible D gene (5 bases). With 0 bases removed from V and 4 bases from J, the gap between germline ends came to 14 bases. Germline assignment: CDR1 KGHSH and CDR2 LQKENI. This CDR3 contains 16 residues. Here the CDR3 reads CASSPPSLRAADTQYF. The CDR3 DNA reads as TGTGCCAGCTCACCACCGAGTTTGAGAGCGGCAGATACGCAGTATTTT.

The gene calls are TRBV18 and TRBJ2-1, with TRBD1 as a possible D gene (5 bases). Germline CDR1 is KGHSH and CDR2 is LQKENI. The CDR3 is 14 residues long. Trimming removed 3 bases at V and 6 bases at J, with 12 bases between. The CDR3 coding sequence is TGTGCCAGCTCACCGTCAACAGGAATCAATGAGCAGTTCTTC. Translated, it gives CASSPSTGINEQFF.

V usage is TRBV7-9 and J usage is TRBJ2-1; the match to TRBD1 covers 12 bases. CDR3 size: 15 residues. V trimming: 5 bases; J trimming: 9 bases; junction bases outside the gene matches: 8. Germline-derived CDR1 and CDR2 are SEHNR and FQNEAQ (reference sequence). This CDR3 is CASSRGGQGAREQFF. DNA of the CDR3: TGTGCCAGCAGCCGAGGGGGACAGGGGGCGCGTGAGCAGTTCTTC.

This clone showed up just a few times. The V and J genes are TRBV9 and TRBJ2-2; D is perhaps TRBD2 (6 bases). V dropped 0 bases and J dropped 7 bases, with 16 bases sitting between them. The CDR3 consists of 16 residues. The germline V gene encodes CDR1 SGDLS and CDR2 YYNGEE. The CDR3 nucleotides read TGTGCCAGCAGCGTAGCTAGCGTGTTAGTCAGCGGGGAGCTGTTTTTT. The encoded protein is CASSVASVLVSGELFF.